The sample holds one count of the clone carrying this T cell receptor (beta chain). Its antigen is not known. TCRdb re-analysed the reads in MiXCR, keeping a single row per CDR3 protein. The sample has hundreds of thousands of distinct CDR3 sequences, roughly 12% seen once. The data were taken from a study of T cell repertoires in cytomegalovirus infection. Study overall: Through public TCR beta signatures, both CMV infection and matching HLA type were indicated. Study-wide results and caveats: In two of eight donors, the top clonotype was HLA-C-restricted CMV-specific.

V was clipped by 4 bases and J by 2 bases, with 15 bases between them. Germline V lookup: CDR1 SGHKS, CDR2 YYEKEE (reference sequence). CDR3 length equals 15 residues. The sequenced material came from PBMCs. This chain connects TRBV5-5 to TRBJ1-2; D possibly corresponds to TRBD1 (5 bases). The TCR was taken from a human donor in good health (CMV status not recorded). Some clones in this sample may be carry-over from other donors' samples. For the CDR3, the DNA is TGTGCCAGCAGCATGGGGTGGGGGTCGAACTATGGCTACACCTTC. Protein sequence: CASSMGWGSNYGYTF. Full variable domain (remainder filled in from reference TRBV5-5 and TRBJ1-2): DAGVTQSPTHLIKTRGQQVTLRCSPISGHKSVSWYQQVLGQGPQFIFQYYEKEERGRGNFPDRFSARQFPNYSSELNVNALLLGDSALYLCASSMGWGSNYGYTFGSGTRLTVV.